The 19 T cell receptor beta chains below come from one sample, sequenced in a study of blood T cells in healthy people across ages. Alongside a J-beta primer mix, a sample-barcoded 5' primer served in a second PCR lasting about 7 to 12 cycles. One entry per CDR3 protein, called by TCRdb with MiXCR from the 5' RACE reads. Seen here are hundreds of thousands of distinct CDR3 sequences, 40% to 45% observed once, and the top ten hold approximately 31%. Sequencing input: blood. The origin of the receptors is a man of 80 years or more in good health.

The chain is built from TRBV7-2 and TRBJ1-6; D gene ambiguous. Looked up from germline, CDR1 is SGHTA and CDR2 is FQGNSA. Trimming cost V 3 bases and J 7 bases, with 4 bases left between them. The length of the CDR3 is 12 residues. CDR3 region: CASSFRNSPLHF. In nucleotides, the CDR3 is TGTGCCAGCAGCTTTAGGAATTCACCCCTCCACTTT. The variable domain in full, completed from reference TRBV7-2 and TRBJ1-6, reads GAGVSQSPSNKVTEKGKDVELRCDPISGHTALYWYRQSLGQGLEFLIYFQGNSAPDKSGLPSDRFSAERTGGSVSTLTIQRTQQEDSAVYLCASSFRNSPLHFGNGTRLTVT.

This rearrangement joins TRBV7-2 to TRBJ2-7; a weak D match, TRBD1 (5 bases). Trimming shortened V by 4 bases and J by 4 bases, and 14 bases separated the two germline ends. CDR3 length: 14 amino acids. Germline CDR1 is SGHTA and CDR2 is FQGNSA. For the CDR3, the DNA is TGTGCCAGCAGCTATAGGGGATCAGCGTACGAGCAGTACTTC. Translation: CASSYRGSAYEQYF.

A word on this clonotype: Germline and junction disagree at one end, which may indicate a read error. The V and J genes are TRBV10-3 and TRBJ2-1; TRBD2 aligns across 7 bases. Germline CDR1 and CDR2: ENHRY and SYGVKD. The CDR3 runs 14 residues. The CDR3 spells CATSAGERVYEQFF. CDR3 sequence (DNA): TGTGCCACCAGTGCGGGGGAGCGGGTCTATGAGCAGTTCTTC.

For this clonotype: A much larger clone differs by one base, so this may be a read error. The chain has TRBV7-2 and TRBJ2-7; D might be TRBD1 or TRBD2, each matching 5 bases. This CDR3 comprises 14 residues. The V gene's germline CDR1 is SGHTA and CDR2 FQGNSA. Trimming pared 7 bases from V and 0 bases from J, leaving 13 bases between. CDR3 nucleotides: TGTGCCAGCATCCCGGGACGGAACTCCTACGAGCAGTACTTC. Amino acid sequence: CASIPGRNSYEQYF.

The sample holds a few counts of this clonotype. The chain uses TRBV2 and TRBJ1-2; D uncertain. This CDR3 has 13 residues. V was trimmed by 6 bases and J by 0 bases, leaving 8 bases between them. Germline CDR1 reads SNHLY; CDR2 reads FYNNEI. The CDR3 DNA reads TGTGCCAGCAGGGAACAGACTAACTATGGCTACACCTTC. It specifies CASREQTNYGYTF.

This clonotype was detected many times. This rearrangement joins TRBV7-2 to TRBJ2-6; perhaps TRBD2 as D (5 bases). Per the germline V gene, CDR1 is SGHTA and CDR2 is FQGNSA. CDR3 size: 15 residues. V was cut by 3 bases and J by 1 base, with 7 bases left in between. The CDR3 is CASSFPGSGANVLTF. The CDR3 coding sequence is TGTGCCAGCAGCTTTCCGGGATCTGGGGCCAACGTCCTGACTTTC.

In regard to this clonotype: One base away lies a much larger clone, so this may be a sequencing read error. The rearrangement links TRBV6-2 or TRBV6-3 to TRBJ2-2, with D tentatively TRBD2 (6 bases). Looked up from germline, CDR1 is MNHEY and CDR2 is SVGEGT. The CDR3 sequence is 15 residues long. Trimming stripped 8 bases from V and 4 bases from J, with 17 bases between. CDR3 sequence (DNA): TGTGCCAGCGGAAGGAGCGGGCAACCCACCGGGGAGCTGTTTTTT. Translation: CASGRSGQPTGELFF.

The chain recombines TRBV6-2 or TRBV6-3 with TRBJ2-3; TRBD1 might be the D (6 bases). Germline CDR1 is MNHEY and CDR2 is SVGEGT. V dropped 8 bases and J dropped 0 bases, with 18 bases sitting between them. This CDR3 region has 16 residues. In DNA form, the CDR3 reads TGTGCCAGCGGAAAACCCAGGGGACGTAGCACAGATACGCAGTATTTT. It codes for CASGKPRGRSTDTQYF.

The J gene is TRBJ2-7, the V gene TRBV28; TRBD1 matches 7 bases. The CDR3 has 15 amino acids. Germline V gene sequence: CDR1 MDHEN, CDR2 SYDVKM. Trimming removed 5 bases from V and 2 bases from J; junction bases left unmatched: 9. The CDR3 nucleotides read TGTGCCAGCAGTCCCCGAGCTGACAGGGCCTACGAGCAGTACTTC. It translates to CASSPRADRAYEQYF. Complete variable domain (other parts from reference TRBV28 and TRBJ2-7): DVKVTQSSRYLVKRTGEKVFLECVQDMDHENMFWYRQDPGLGLRLIYFSYDVKMKEKGDIPEGYSVSREKKERFSLILESASTNQTSMYLCASSPRADRAYEQYFGPGTRLTVT.

CDR3 in amino acids: CASSPQGVAGYEQYF. The CDR3 DNA follows: TGCGCCAGCAGCCCACAGGGGGTAGCAGGGTACGAGCAGTACTTC. V and J are TRBV4-1 and TRBJ2-7, with 8 bases identical to TRBD1. J was trimmed by 4 bases and V by 4 bases; bases with no gene match: 9. The germline CDR1 and CDR2 sequences are MGHRA and YSYEKL. The CDR3 is 15 residues long.

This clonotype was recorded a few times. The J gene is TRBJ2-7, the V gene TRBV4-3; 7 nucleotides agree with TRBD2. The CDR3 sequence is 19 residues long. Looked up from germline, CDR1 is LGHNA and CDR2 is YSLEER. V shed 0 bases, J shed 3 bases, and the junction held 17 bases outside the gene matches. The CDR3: CASSQEWNSGPAEGYEQYF. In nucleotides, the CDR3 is TGCGCCAGCAGCCAAGAATGGAATAGCGGGCCTGCCGAGGGCTACGAGCAGTACTTC.

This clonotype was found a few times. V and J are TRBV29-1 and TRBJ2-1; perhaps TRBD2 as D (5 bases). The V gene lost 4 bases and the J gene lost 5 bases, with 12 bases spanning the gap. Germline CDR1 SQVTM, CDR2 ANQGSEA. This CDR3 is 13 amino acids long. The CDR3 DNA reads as TGCAGCGTTGCAGCTACTAGGGACAATGAGCAGTTCTTC. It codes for CSVAATRDNEQFF.

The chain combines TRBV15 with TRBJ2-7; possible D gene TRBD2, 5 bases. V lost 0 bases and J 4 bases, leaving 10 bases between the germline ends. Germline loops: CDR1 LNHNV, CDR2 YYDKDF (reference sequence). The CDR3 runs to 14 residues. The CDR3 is CATSRESGKYEQYF. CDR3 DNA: TGTGCCACCAGCAGAGAGTCCGGGAAGTACGAGCAGTACTTC.

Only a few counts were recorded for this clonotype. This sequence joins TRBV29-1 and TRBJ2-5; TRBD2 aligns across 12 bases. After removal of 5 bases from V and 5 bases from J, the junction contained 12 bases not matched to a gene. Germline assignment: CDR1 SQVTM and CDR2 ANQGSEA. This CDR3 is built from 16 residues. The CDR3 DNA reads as TGCAGCGTTTGGGGAAGTGGACTAGCGGGGCGTGAGACCCAGTACTTC. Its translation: CSVWGSGLAGRETQYF.

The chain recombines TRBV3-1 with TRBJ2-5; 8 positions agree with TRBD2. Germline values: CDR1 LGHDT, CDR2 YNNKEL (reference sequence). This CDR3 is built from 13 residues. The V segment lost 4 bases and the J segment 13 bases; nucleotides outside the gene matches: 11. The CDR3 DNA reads TGTGCCAGCAGCCTACGAGCGGGAGATTTGTTGTACTTC. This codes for CASSLRAGDLLYF.

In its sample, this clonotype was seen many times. The DNA of the CDR3 is TGCAGTGCTAGTAGTGGACCGATTTCGAGGGAGCAGTACTTC. Protein sequence: CSASSGPISREQYF. The chain has TRBV20-1 and TRBJ2-7; D not resolved. The V gene lost 3 bases and the J gene lost 7 bases, with 19 bases spanning the gap. The CDR3 is made up of 14 amino acids. Germline assignment: CDR1 DFQATT and CDR2 SNEGSKA (reference sequence).

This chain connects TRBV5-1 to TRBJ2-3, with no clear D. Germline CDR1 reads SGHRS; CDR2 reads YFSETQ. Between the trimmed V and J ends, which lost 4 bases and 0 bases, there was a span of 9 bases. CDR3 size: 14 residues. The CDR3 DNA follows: TGCGCCAGCAGCGATGCAGTAAGCACAGATACGCAGTATTTT. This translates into CASSDAVSTDTQYF.

CDR3 amino acids: CSVRGIGNTGELFF. The CDR3 DNA sequence: TGCAGTGTCAGAGGTATAGGGAACACCGGGGAGCTGTTTTTT. This chain uses TRBV20-1 with TRBJ2-2; D uncertain. V lost 7 bases and J 1 base, leaving 13 bases between the germline ends. The CDR3 extends over 14 amino acids. From germline, CDR1 is DFQATT and CDR2 SNEGSKA (reference sequence).

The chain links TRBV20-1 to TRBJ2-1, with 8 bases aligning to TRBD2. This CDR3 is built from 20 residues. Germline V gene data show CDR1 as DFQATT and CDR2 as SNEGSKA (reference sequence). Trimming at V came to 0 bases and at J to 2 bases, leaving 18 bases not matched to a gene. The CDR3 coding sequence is TGCAGTGCTAGAGAGAGCGGATTGTCGCACGCCGGGAGGGCCTACAATGAGCAGTTCTTC. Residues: CSARESGLSHAGRAYNEQFF.